A selection of T cell receptor beta chains follows, all from one sample in a study of human thymus T cells. Repertoires were generated with immunoSEQ multiplex PCR, while TCRdb's copy carries only in-frame clones and drops some. This sample has 75,000 to 90,000 clones, with 90% to 98% found just once. The sequenced sample was thymus tissue. These TCRs come from a boy in the first two years of life with a congenital heart defect but otherwise immunologically healthy. Each CDR3 is given with its conserved first and last residue. The order of the fields is CDR3 DNA, CDR3 protein, V gene, J gene, clone size, CDR3 length, D gene. A D gene is named only where the DNA matches it firmly. Clone size, where shown, is once, few, many, or a class for clones that have expanded.

DNA: TGTGCCAGCAGCTTTAGACATGGAGAGACCCAGTACTTC
CDR3: CASSFRHGETQYF
V: TRBV7-2
J: TRBJ2-5
size: once
length: 13
D: .

DNA: TGTGCCAGCAGGACTAGCCCTAGCACAGATACGCAGTATTTT
CDR3: CASRTSPSTDTQYF
V: TRBV21-1
J: TRBJ2-3
size: .
length: 14
D: .

DNA: TGTGCCAGCAGCCTGGGAGGGATTGTAGTAGATACGCAGTATTTT
CDR3: CASSLGGIVVDTQYF
V: TRBV27
J: TRBJ2-3
size: .
length: 15
D: TRBD2

DNA: TGTGCCAGCCAGAAGGGGTTCTACGAGCGGTACTTC
CDR3: CASQKGFYERYF
V: TRBV2
J: TRBJ2-7
size: .
length: 12
D: .

DNA: TGTGCCAGCAGCCCTAGAGGGGGGCTAGCCCGAACCAATGAGCAGTTCTTC
CDR3: CASSPRGGLARTNEQFF
V: TRBV7-6
J: TRBJ2-1
size: .
length: 17
D: .

DNA: TGTGCCAGCAGCTTGAACCCCGATACAGAGGGCAATTATACGCAGTATTTT
CDR3: CASSLNPDTEGNYTQYF
V: TRBV7-9
J: TRBJ2-3
size: .
length: 17
D: .

DNA: TGTGCCAGCAGCCAAGAATCCAGGCGTCCCGTCCGATCGGGAAGGACTGAAGCTTTCTTT
CDR3: CASSQESRRPVRSGRTEAFF
V: TRBV14
J: TRBJ1-1
size: .
length: 20
D: .

DNA: TGTGCCAGCAGCCTAGCTATACCGAGAGGAACCTTTGGAAACACCATATATTTT
CDR3: CASSLAIPRGTFGNTIYF
V: TRBV5-6
J: TRBJ1-3
size: .
length: 18
D: .

DNA: TGTGCCAGCAGTTTATGGGGACAGGGGACTAACCCCTCTGGGGCCAACGTCCTGACTTTC
CDR3: CASSLWGQGTNPSGANVLTF
V: TRBV28
J: TRBJ2-6
size: .
length: 20
D: TRBD1

DNA: TGTGCCGCCCAGTCCTGGGCCTACAATGAGCAGTTCTTC
CDR3: CAAQSWAYNEQFF
V: TRBV7-9
J: TRBJ2-1
size: .
length: 13
D: .

DNA: TGTGCCAGCAGCCCGATTGTGGCAGGGGATCCCAATCAGCCCCAGCATTTT
CDR3: CASSPIVAGDPNQPQHF
V: TRBV7-8
J: TRBJ1-5
size: once
length: 17
D: .

DNA: TGTGCCAGCAGCTGGAAGGGACAGACCACAGATACGCAGTATTTT
CDR3: CASSWKGQTTDTQYF
V: TRBV5-6
J: TRBJ2-3
size: .
length: 15
D: TRBD1

DNA: TGTGCCAGCAGCTTACAGGAGGATCGGGAGATTAATGAGCAGTTCTTC
CDR3: CASSLQEDREINEQFF
V: TRBV7-2
J: TRBJ2-1
size: .
length: 16
D: .

DNA: TGTGCCAGCGGTCGGGAGGGCCGCCGCGAGCAGTACTTC
CDR3: CASGREGRREQYF
V: TRBV9
J: TRBJ2-7
size: .
length: 13
D: TRBD2

DNA: TGTGCCAGCAGCTCCACCGGGACTCCAAATGAGCAGTTCTTC
CDR3: CASSSTGTPNEQFF
V: TRBV11-2
J: TRBJ2-1
size: .
length: 14
D: .

DNA: TGCGCCAGCAGCCCTACTACCGGAAGGACAGGGGGCGGCGAGCAGTACTTC
CDR3: CASSPTTGRTGGGEQYF
V: TRBV5-1
J: TRBJ2-7
size: .
length: 17
D: TRBD1

DNA: TGCGCCAGCAGCCAAGATAAAGGCGGGTACACAGATACGCAGTATTTT
CDR3: CASSQDKGGYTDTQYF
V: TRBV4-3
J: TRBJ2-3
size: .
length: 16
D: .

DNA: TGTGCCAGCAGCTACGGACTGGACAGAAAAGAGACCCAGTACTTC
CDR3: CASSYGLDRKETQYF
V: TRBV28
J: TRBJ2-5
size: once
length: 15
D: .

DNA: TGTGCCAGCAGTGAAAGCCCGATGAACACTGAAGCTTTCTTT
CDR3: CASSESPMNTEAFF
V: TRBV6-1
J: TRBJ1-1
size: .
length: 14
D: .

DNA: TGTGCCAGCAGCATTCGGGACTCCTACCACGAGCAGTACTTC
CDR3: CASSIRDSYHEQYF
V: TRBV9
J: TRBJ2-7
size: few
length: 14
D: .

DNA: TGCGCCAGCAGCCATCAGGAAGGAGGGAGGGGGGAGCTGTTTTTT
CDR3: CASSHQEGGRGELFF
V: TRBV4-1
J: TRBJ2-2
size: .
length: 15
D: .

DNA: TGTGCCAGCAGTTCAGGACACCCCTACGAGCAGTACTTC
CDR3: CASSSGHPYEQYF
V: TRBV28
J: TRBJ2-7
size: once
length: 13
D: .

DNA: TGCGCCAGCAGGAGGAGAATGGCGGGAGGATCCTACGAGCAGTACTTC
CDR3: CASRRRMAGGSYEQYF
V: TRBV10-2
J: TRBJ2-7
size: .
length: 16
D: TRBD2